These 2 T cell receptor beta chains were all obtained from the same sample, sequenced in a study of T-cell reconstitution after alpha-beta-depleted transplantation in children. This sample's TCRbeta library carried unique molecular identifier barcodes. Via MiXCR, TCRdb re-called the PCR reads, giving one row per CDR3 protein. Among roughly 500,000 distinct CDR3 sequences listed, under 15% were seen once. The sample was PBMCs from the stem cell graft donor, taken from the stem cell graft. The source of these receptors is a human donor who donated a stem cell graft to a child with combined immunodeficiency.

The V and J genes are TRBV15 and TRBJ2-3; 8 bases match TRBD2. J gave up 2 bases and V 1 base, and 5 bases lay outside the gene matches. Germline-derived CDR1 and CDR2 are LNHNV and YYDKDF (reference sequence). This CDR3 is 16 amino acids long. This CDR3 reads CATSRGSGGATDTQYF. The CDR3 nucleotides read TGTGCCACCAGCAGAGGGTCCGGGGGGGCCACAGATACGCAGTATTTT. The full variable domain, its missing parts supplied by reference TRBV15 and TRBJ2-3, is DAMVIQNPRYQVTQFGKPVTLSCSQTLNHNVMYWYQQKSSQAPKLLFHYYDKDFNNEADTPDNFQSRRPNTSFCFLDIRSPGLGDTAMYLCATSRGSGGATDTQYFGPGTRLTVL.

This clonotype occurred many times. This rearrangement joins TRBV5-1 to TRBJ2-7; TRBD2 matches at 7 bases. This CDR3 contains 14 residues. V lost 6 bases, J lost 6 bases, and 12 bases stayed unmatched. Per germline, CDR1 SGHRS and CDR2 YFSETQ. CDR3 sequence (DNA): TGCGCCAGCACCGCACGGTTGAGGGAGGGCGAGCAGTACTTC. Translating it yields CASTARLREGEQYF.